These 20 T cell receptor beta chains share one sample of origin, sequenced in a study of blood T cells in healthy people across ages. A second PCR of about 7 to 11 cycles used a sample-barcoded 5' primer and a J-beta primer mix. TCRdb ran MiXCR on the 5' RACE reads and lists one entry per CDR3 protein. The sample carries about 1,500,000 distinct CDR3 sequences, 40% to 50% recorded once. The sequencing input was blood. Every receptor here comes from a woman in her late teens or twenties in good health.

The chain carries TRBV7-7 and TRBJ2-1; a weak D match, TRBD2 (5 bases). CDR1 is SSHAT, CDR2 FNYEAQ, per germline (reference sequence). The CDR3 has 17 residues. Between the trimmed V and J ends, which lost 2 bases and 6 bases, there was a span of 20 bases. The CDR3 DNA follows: TGTGCCAGCAGCTTATCGCGCTCGATACTAGGGTCCAATGAGCAGTTCTTC. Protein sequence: CASSLSRSILGSNEQFF.

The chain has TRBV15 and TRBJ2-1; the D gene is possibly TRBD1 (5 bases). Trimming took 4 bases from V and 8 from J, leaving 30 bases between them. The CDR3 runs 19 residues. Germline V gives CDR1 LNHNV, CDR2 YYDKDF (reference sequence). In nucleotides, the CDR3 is TGTGCCACCAGCACCCGGGCCTTGAAGACAGCTCCGGGCCCCGATGAGCAGTTCTTC. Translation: CATSTRALKTAPGPDEQFF.

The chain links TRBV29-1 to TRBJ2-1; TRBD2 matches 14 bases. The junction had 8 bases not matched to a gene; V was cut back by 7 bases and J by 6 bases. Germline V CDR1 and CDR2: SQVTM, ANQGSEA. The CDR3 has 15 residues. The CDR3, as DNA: TGCAGCGGGGGGGGGACTAGCGGGAGTACCAATGAGCAGTTCTTC. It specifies CSGGGTSGSTNEQFF.

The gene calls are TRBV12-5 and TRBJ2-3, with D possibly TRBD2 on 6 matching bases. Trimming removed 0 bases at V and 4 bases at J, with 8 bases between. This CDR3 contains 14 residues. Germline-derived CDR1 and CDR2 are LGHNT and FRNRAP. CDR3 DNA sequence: TGTGCTAGTGGTTTGGTACGGGAGTCAGATACGCAGTATTTT. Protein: CASGLVRESDTQYF.

The DNA for the CDR3 is TGTGCCAGCAGCTCCGGGACAGGGGGAGGACACGAGCAGTACTTC. Protein: CASSSGTGGGHEQYF. The chain links TRBV7-9 to TRBJ2-7; 11 bases line up with TRBD1. Germline lookup yields CDR1 SEHNR and CDR2 FQNEAQ (reference sequence). The CDR3 contains 15 residues. With 4 bases clipped from V and 5 bases from J, the junction kept 7 bases outside the gene matches.

In DNA, the CDR3 is TGTGCCAGCTCACCCCGGGGGGCCGGGTCCTACGAGCAGTACTTC. Protein: CASSPRGAGSYEQYF. The gene calls are TRBV18 and TRBJ2-7; the D gene is possibly TRBD2 (7 bases). Germline CDR1 is KGHSH and CDR2 is LQKENI. The germline V and J ends were trimmed by 3 bases and 1 base, with 13 bases remaining between them. The CDR3 runs 15 residues.

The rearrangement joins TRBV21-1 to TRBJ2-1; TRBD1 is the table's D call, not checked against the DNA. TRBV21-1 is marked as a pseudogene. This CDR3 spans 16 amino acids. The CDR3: CASSIKDRGIGNEQFF. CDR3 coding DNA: TGTGCCAGCAGCATAAAGGACAGGGGTATTGGTAATGAGCAGTTCTTC.

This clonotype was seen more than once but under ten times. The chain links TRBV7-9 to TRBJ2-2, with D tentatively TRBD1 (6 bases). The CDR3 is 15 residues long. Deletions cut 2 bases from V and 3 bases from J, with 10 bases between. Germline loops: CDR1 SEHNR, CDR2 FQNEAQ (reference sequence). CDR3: CASSLSPGDTGELFF. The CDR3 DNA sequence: TGTGCCAGCAGCTTAAGCCCAGGGGACACCGGGGAGCTGTTTTTT.

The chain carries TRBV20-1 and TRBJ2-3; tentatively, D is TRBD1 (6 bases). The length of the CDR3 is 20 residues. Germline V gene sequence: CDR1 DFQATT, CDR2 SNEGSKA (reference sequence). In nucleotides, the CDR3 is TGCAGGGCCAGTTACGGTCCCGTTATCCCAGGGGAGATCCCCACAGATACGCAGTATTTT. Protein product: CRASYGPVIPGEIPTDTQYF.

CDR3 DNA: TGTGCCAGCAGCTTAGTTAGTACCGAAAGGGGCGAGCAGTACTTC. It translates to CASSLVSTERGEQYF. The rearrangement uses TRBV7-2 and TRBJ2-4; a possible D gene is TRBD1 (5 bases). The DNA end favors TRBJ2-7, so the J call may be wrong. Germline CDR1 reads SGHTA; CDR2 reads FQGNSA. The CDR3 has 15 amino acids.

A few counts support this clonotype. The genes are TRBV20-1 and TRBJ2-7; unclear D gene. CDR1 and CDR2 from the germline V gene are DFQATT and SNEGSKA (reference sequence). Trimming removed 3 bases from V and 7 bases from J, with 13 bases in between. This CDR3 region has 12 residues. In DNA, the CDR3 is TGCAGTGCTAGCAAGGACCTCGGGGAGCAGTACTTC. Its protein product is CSASKDLGEQYF.

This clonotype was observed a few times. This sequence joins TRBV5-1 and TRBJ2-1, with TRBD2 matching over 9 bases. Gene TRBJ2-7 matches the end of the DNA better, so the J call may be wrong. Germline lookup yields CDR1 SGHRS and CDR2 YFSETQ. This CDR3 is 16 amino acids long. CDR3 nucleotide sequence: TGCGCCAGCAGCTTGGCCTCAGCGGGAGGTTACAATGAGCAGTACTTC. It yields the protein CASSLASAGGYNEQYF.

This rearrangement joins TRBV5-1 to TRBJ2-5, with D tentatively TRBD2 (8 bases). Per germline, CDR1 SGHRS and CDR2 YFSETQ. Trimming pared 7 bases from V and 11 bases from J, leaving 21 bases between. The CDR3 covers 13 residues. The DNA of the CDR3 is TGCGCCAGCCTTGCGGGAGGTACAGGGGAGCAGTACTTC. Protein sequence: CASLAGGTGEQYF. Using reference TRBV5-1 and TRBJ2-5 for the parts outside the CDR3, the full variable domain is KAGVTQTPRYLIKTRGQQVTLSCSPISGHRSVSWYQQTPGQGLQFLFEYFSETQRNKGNFPGRFSGRQFSNSRSEMNVSTLELGDSALYLCASLAGGTGEQYFGPGTRLLVL.

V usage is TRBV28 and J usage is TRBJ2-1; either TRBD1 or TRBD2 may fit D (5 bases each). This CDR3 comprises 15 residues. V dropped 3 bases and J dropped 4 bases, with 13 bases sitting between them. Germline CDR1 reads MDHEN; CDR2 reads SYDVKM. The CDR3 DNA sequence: TGTGCCAGCAGTTTTGGAAGGGACCTTTACAATGAGCAGTTCTTC. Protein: CASSFGRDLYNEQFF.

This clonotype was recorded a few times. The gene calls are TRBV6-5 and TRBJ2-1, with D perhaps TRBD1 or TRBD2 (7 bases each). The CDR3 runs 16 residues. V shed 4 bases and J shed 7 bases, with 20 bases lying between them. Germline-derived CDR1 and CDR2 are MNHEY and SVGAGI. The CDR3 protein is CASSSALGRGGNEQFF. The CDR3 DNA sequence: TGTGCCAGCAGTTCCGCCCTCGGCAGGGGGGGGAATGAGCAGTTCTTC.

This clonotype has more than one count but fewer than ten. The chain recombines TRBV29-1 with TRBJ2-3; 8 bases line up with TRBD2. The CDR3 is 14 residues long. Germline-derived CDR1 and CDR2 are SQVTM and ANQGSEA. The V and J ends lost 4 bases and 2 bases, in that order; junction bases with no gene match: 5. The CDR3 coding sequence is TGCAGCGTTGTAGTAGCGGGACTCACAGATACGCAGTATTTT. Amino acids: CSVVVAGLTDTQYF.

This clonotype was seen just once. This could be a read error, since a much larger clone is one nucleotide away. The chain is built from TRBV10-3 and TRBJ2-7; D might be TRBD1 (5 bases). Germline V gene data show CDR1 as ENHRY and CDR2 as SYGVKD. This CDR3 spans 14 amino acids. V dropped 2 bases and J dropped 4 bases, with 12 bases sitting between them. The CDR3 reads CAISEAGRQYEQYF. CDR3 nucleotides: TGTGCCATCAGTGAGGCCGGCAGACAGTACGAGCAGTACTTC.

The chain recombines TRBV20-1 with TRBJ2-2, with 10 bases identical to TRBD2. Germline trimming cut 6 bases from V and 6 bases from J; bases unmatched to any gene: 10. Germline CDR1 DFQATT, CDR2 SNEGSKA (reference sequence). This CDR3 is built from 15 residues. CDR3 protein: CSAQKALAGAGELFF. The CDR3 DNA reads TGCAGTGCCCAAAAGGCGCTAGCGGGAGCCGGGGAGCTGTTTTTT.

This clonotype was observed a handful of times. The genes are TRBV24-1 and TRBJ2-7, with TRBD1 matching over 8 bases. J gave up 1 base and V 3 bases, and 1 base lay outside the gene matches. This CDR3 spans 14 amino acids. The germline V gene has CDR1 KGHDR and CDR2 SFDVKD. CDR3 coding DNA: TGTGCCACCAGTGATCAGGGGGCGTCCTACGAGCAGTACTTC. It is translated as CATSDQGASYEQYF.

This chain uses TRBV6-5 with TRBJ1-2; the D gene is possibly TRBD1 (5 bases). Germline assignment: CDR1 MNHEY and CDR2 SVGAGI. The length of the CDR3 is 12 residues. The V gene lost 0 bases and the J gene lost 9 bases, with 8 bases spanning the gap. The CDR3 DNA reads TGTGCCAGCAGTTACTCAGGGGTCAGCTACACCTTC. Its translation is CASSYSGVSYTF.